This entry lists 29 T cell receptor beta chains sequenced from one sample in a study of cytomegalovirus exposure and HLA in healthy donors. It was with 60 Vbeta and 13 Jbeta primers that the PCR ran. Profiled with immunoSEQ multiplex PCR; TCRdb holds only in-frame clones, not every one. The sample shows some 130,000 clones, around three quarters of them seen only once. Sequencing was carried out using PBMCs. The receptor set was obtained from a young man in good health and CMV-seronegative.

This sequence joins TRBV28 and TRBJ2-7; D call uncertain. Germline V CDR1 and CDR2: MDHEN, SYDVKM. This CDR3 has 17 residues. Trimming removed 3 bases at V and 0 bases at J, with 18 bases between. The CDR3 DNA follows: TGTGCCAGCAGTTTCGTCCCCGCGGTCGACCTCTCCTACGAGCAGTACTTC. Translation: CASSFVPAVDLSYEQYF.

The CDR3 protein is CASSPTGNGQETQYF. The CDR3 DNA reads TGCGCCAGCAGTCCGACGGGGAACGGACAAGAGACCCAGTACTTC. The chain employs TRBV5-1 and TRBJ2-5, with D possibly being TRBD2 (5 bases). This CDR3 is built from 15 residues. V lost 5 bases and J lost 2, with 16 bases in between. Germline CDR1 reads SGHRS; CDR2 reads YFSETQ.

The chain combines TRBV19 with TRBJ1-2, with a possible D match to TRBD1 (5 bases). Germline V gene lookup returns CDR1 LNHDA and CDR2 SQIVND (reference sequence). Trimming cost V 1 base and J 3 bases, with 12 bases left between them. The CDR3 has 15 amino acids. The DNA of the CDR3 is TGTGCCAGTAGTATAGTACGGGGGACCGACTATGGCTACACCTTC. Protein: CASSIVRGTDYGYTF.

V usage is TRBV2 and J usage is TRBJ2-7; D possibly corresponds to TRBD2 (6 bases). The CDR3 is made up of 12 amino acids. V was trimmed by 4 bases and J by 4 bases, leaving 8 bases between them. Germline lookup yields CDR1 SNHLY and CDR2 FYNNEI. The CDR3 DNA is TGTGCCAGCAGTGGGAGGGGTTACGAGCAGTACTTC. It specifies CASSGRGYEQYF.

This chain joins TRBV19 and TRBJ2-2, with 9 bases matching TRBD2. CDR3 length: 15 amino acids. With V trimmed by 4 bases and J by 6 bases, 6 bases remained unmatched. Germline V gene data show CDR1 as LNHDA and CDR2 as SQIVND (reference sequence). The CDR3 bases are TGTGCCAGTAGTAGCGGGAGGGCCGGGGCCGGGGAGCTGTTTTTT. Its protein product is CASSSGRAGAGELFF.

The rearrangement joins TRBV29-1 to TRBJ2-7, with D hard to call. The germline gives CDR1 SQVTM, CDR2 ANQGSEA. The V and J ends lost 7 bases and 1 base respectively, with 17 bases between them. The CDR3 runs 14 residues. In DNA, the CDR3 is TGCAGCGCGCAGGATATTCTTACTTCCTACGAGCAGTACGTC. Translated: CSAQDILTSYEQYV.

This clone was counted between two and nine times. Here the CDR3 DNA reads TGTGCCAGCAGGCCTAGCGGGACCGAGCAGTACGTC. It is translated as CASRPSGTEQYV. This chain joins TRBV2 and TRBJ2-7; 9 nucleotides agree with TRBD2. J lost 6 bases, V lost 6 bases, and 3 bases had no gene match. The CDR3 contains 12 residues. Germline CDR1 is SNHLY and CDR2 is FYNNEI.

The rearrangement links TRBV4-2 to TRBJ2-7; 13 positions agree with TRBD2. The CDR3 is 19 amino acids. Germline V CDR1 and CDR2: LGHNA, YNFKEQ. The V and J ends lost 4 bases and 1 base, in that order; junction bases with no gene match: 13. CDR3 region: CASSPRTSGSPTTSYEQYF. Here the CDR3 DNA reads TGTGCCAGCAGCCCGAGGACTAGCGGGAGTCCTACGACTTCCTACGAGCAGTACTTC.

This clone appeared a few times. The J gene is TRBJ2-5, the V gene TRBV4-1; 11 positions agree with TRBD2. V lost 3 bases to trimming and J lost 0 bases; unmatched junction nucleotides: 0. CDR1 MGHRA and CDR2 YSYEKL come from the germline V gene. The CDR3 has 15 residues. CDR3 sequence (DNA): TGCGCCAGCAGCCAGACTAGCGGGGACCAAGAGACCCAGTACTTC. Its protein is CASSQTSGDQETQYF.

Points on this clone: This clone may be a read error of a much larger clone one base away. The V gene is TRBV11-2, the J gene TRBJ1-1; no definite D call. V gave up 4 bases and J gave up 1 base, with 7 bases separating them. Germline V gene data show CDR1 as SGHAT and CDR2 as FQNNGV. The CDR3 totals 13 residues. DNA of the CDR3: TGTGCCAGCAGCTCGGAGGGGAACACTGAAGCTTTCTTT. Encoded protein: CASSSEGNTEAFF.

The chain has TRBV20-1 and TRBJ2-2; D ambiguous. Germline V gives CDR1 DFQATT, CDR2 SNEGSKA (reference sequence). The CDR3 has 11 amino acids. The germline V and J ends were trimmed by 4 bases and 5 bases, with 5 bases remaining between them. In DNA, the CDR3 is TGCAGTGCTATGAGTACCGGGGAGCTGTTTTTT. Protein product: CSAMSTGELFF.

The CDR3 reads CAISKREGYTGELFF. The CDR3 bases are TGTGCCATCAGTAAGCGGGAGGGCTACACCGGGGAGCTGTTTTTT. V and J are TRBV10-3 and TRBJ2-2; 10 positions match TRBD2. The V segment lost 5 bases and the J segment 3 bases; nucleotides outside the gene matches: 3. The germline gives CDR1 ENHRY, CDR2 SYGVKD. CDR3 size: 15 residues.

This chain uses TRBV5-1 with TRBJ2-2; 11 bases agree with TRBD2. Germline CDR1 reads SGHRS; CDR2 reads YFSETQ. The CDR3 is 16 amino acids. Trimming cost V 5 bases and J 5 bases; bases outside gene matches: 8. The CDR3 nucleotides read TGCGCCAGCAGAAACCCGGGACTAGCGGAAACCGGGGAGCTGTTTTTT. Its translation is CASRNPGLAETGELFF.

The CDR3 loop reads CASSSQGVNNSPLHF. CDR3 coding DNA: TGTGCCAGCAGCTCACAGGGGGTTAATAATTCACCCCTCCACTTT. The rearrangement joins TRBV7-2 to TRBJ1-6; 8 nucleotides match TRBD1. This CDR3 contains 15 residues. Unmatched junction bases numbered 4, after V lost 4 bases and J lost 5 bases. CDR1 SGHTA and CDR2 FQGNSA come from the germline V gene.

This chain joins TRBV7-6 and TRBJ2-3; 10 nucleotides match TRBD1. Losses at the gene ends were 2 bases for V and 4 bases for J; bases not matched to a gene: 24. Germline V CDR1 and CDR2: SGHVS, FNYEAQ. The CDR3 extends over 22 amino acids. Here the CDR3 DNA reads TGTGCCAGCAGCTTAATAGGGACAGGGGATTCCGTTTCCCCCACGGCTCCAGATACGCAGTATTTT. It is translated as CASSLIGTGDSVSPTAPDTQYF.

The rearrangement joins TRBV6-5 to TRBJ2-1, with TRBD1 matching 12 bases. The CDR3 has 15 amino acids. Trimming took 6 bases from V and 8 from J; bases not matched to a gene: 8. Germline CDR1 is MNHEY and CDR2 is SVGAGI. The CDR3 bases are TGTGCCAGCAGAGACCCGGGACAGGGGGCATATGAGCAGTTCTTC. Translated: CASRDPGQGAYEQFF.

The chain is built from TRBV5-1 and TRBJ2-3; TRBD2 aligns across 11 bases. V dropped 4 bases and J dropped 0; count of bases not matched to a gene: 4. CDR3 length equals 16 residues. Germline-derived CDR1 and CDR2 are SGHRS and YFSETQ. DNA for the CDR3: TGCGCCAGCAGCCCCAGACTAGCGGGAAGCACAGATACGCAGTATTTT. Protein sequence: CASSPRLAGSTDTQYF. The full variable domain, with the rest looked up from reference TRBV5-1 and TRBJ2-3, is KAGVTQTPRYLIKTRGQQVTLSCSPISGHRSVSWYQQTPGQGLQFLFEYFSETQRNKGNFPGRFSGRQFSNSRSEMNVSTLELGDSALYLCASSPRLAGSTDTQYFGPGTRLTVL.

This clone was picked up a small number of times. The chain joins TRBV27 to TRBJ1-5; a possible D gene is TRBD1 (6 bases). Germline V CDR1 and CDR2: MNHEY, SMNVEV (reference sequence). CDR3 length: 15 amino acids. V was trimmed by 3 bases and J by 7 bases, leaving 16 bases between them. CDR3 bases: TGTGCCAGCAGTTTCTCGGACAGCCGGGCACAGCCCCAGCATTTT. Its translation is CASSFSDSRAQPQHF.

The chain is built from TRBV5-8 and TRBJ2-7; D gene uncertain. V was shortened by 2 bases and J by 6 bases, with 18 bases between the two germline ends. Looked up from germline, CDR1 is SGHTS and CDR2 is YDEGEE. The CDR3 is made up of 15 amino acids. The CDR3 DNA follows: TGTGCCAGCAGCTTAACGATTGGGTTTCTAGGCGAGCAGTACGTC. This sequence encodes CASSLTIGFLGEQYV.

The V call is TRBV10-2, the J call TRBJ2-7; D call uncertain. Germline CDR1 reads WSHSY; CDR2 reads SAAADI. V dropped 6 bases and J dropped 2 bases, with 17 bases sitting between them. This CDR3 is 15 amino acids long. The CDR3 sequence is CASRPDTHRAYEQYF. Here the CDR3 DNA reads TGCGCCAGCAGACCCGACACCCACCGTGCCTACGAGCAGTACTTC.

Remarks on this clone: Other DNA sequences from this sample encode an identical CDR3 as well. This chain uses TRBV9 with TRBJ2-5, with a possible D match to TRBD1 (6 bases). V dropped 0 bases and J dropped 5 bases, with 11 bases sitting between them. CDR1 is SGDLS, CDR2 YYNGEE, per germline. The CDR3 consists of 14 residues. In DNA form, the CDR3 reads TGTGCCAGCAGCGTAGAGGGCCAGGGGGAGACCCAGTACTTC. Translating it yields CASSVEGQGETQYF.

The gene calls are TRBV9 and TRBJ2-2, with TRBD2 matching 10 bases. Germline assignment: CDR1 SGDLS and CDR2 YYNGEE. Trimming removed 3 bases from V and 7 bases from J; junction bases left unmatched: 6. The CDR3 loop spans 15 amino acids. As DNA, the CDR3 is TGTGCCAGCAGCGCTAGCGGGAGTAAGATCGGGGAGCTGTTTTTT. It translates to CASSASGSKIGELFF.

V is TRBV7-6 and J is TRBJ2-7; 8 bases are shared with TRBD1. The CDR3 is 11 amino acids. The ends lost 4 bases at V and 13 bases at J; junction bases unmatched: 6. From germline, CDR1 is SGHVS and CDR2 FNYEAQ. As DNA, the CDR3 is TGTGCCAGCAGCTCCGGGACAGGAATATACGTC. Its protein is CASSSGTGIYV.

This sequence joins TRBV6-1 and TRBJ2-5, with TRBD2 matching over 7 bases. The J call could be wrong; TRBJ2-7 is a better fit for the DNA end. In germline, CDR1 is MNHNS, CDR2 SASEGT. This CDR3 region has 15 residues. The CDR3 DNA is TGTGCCAGCAGTGAAAATGGGCTAGCGGTCTACGAGCAGTACTTC. Protein product: CASSENGLAVYEQYF.

For the CDR3, the DNA is TGCAGCGTTGAAGACGAACTTCACGGGAACACTGAAGCTTTCTTT. Translated: CSVEDELHGNTEAFF. This chain uses TRBV29-1 with TRBJ1-1; D unresolved. The V end lost 0 bases, the J end lost 1 base, and 12 bases lay between the germline ends. CDR3 length: 15 amino acids. Germline V lookup: CDR1 SQVTM, CDR2 ANQGSEA.

CDR3: CASTDRGGTGELFF. As DNA, the CDR3 is TGCGCCAGTACGGACAGGGGGGGGACCGGGGAGCTGTTTTTT. The gene calls are TRBV5-1 and TRBJ2-2; the match to TRBD1 covers 10 bases. Germline lookup yields CDR1 SGHRS and CDR2 YFSETQ. This CDR3 is built from 14 residues. V was clipped by 8 bases and J by 5 bases; unmatched bases: 6.

This chain connects TRBV7-2 to TRBJ2-1, with TRBD2 identical over 10 bases. The J segment lost 12 bases and the V segment lost 0 bases, leaving 14 bases of the junction unmatched. In germline, CDR1 is SGHTA, CDR2 FQGNSA. The CDR3 is 17 amino acids. CDR3 sequence: CASSLARTSGVLRGQFF. The CDR3, as DNA: TGTGCCAGCAGCTTAGCCCGAACTAGCGGGGTTTTACGGGGGCAGTTCTTC.

This chain uses TRBV11-2 with TRBJ2-1; no reliable D call. With 0 bases removed from V and 16 bases from J, the gap between germline ends came to 13 bases. Germline CDR1 SGHAT, CDR2 FQNNGV. The CDR3 sequence is 12 residues long. CDR3 sequence: CASSLDQCRRFF. The CDR3, as DNA: TGTGCCAGCAGCTTAGACCAGTGCCGCCGATTCTTC.

This clone occurred once. The same CDR3 can be traced to other DNA sequences in this sample. The chain employs TRBV11-2 and TRBJ2-2; the match to TRBD2 covers 7 bases. The V gene's germline CDR1 is SGHAT and CDR2 FQNNGV. The CDR3 covers 16 residues. J gave up 2 bases and V 5 bases, and 8 bases lay outside the gene matches. This CDR3 is CASSPREGPNTGELFF. The CDR3 nucleotides read TGTGCCAGCAGCCCGAGGGAGGGCCCTAACACCGGGGAGCTGTTTTTT.